This TCR beta chain was retrieved from a study of cytotoxic CD8 clonotypes in ibrutinib-treated CLL. Study summary: Among responders, around 25 were partial and 2 complete; after median roughly 72 months, about 15 stayed remitted and roughly twelve progressed. Study-wide results and caveats: Clonality, elevated at ibrutinib response, dropped back toward baseline at progression.

Clones were read by immunoSEQ multiplex PCR, and TCRdb kept only the in-frame ones, dropping some. The sample holds almost 250,000 clones; 70% are singletons and the top ten take 15% to 19%. This CDR3 contains 14 residues. CDR1 is SGHTA and CDR2 is FQGNSA in the germline V gene. V shed 1 base and J shed 2 bases, with 9 bases lying between them. About this clone: Its target is unknown.

The chain employs TRBV7-2 and TRBJ2-7; D may be TRBD1 (6 bases). The source of this sequence is a human donor with chronic lymphocytic leukemia. The specimen comprised PBMCs, sampled after 24 months of ibrutinib treatment. CDR3 sequence (DNA): TGTGCCAGCAGCTTAGGCGACAGGCCCTACGAGCAGTACTTC. This sequence encodes CASSLGDRPYEQYF.